Each of the 20 T cell receptor beta chains below was sequenced from the same sample in a study of T cell responses to AZD1222 COVID-19 vaccine (dated by TCRdb to about 2021). Reading the label with the study, this specimen's time point is: baseline before first vaccination. The library was built by means of the immunoSEQ multiplex PCR assay. TCRdb took over this immuneACCESS table, retaining in-frame rearrangements with V and J assigned. Such tables are incomplete; in checked studies, under half of the missing clones stem from an unresolved V gene, and the remainder is unexplained. The sample yields under 150,000 clones; approximately 91% were counted once. Approximately 27% of the sample is taken by the ten largest. The material was peripheral blood, obtained on day 0 of AZD1222 vaccination. Source of these receptors: an adult in good health.

The chain recombines TRBV5-1 with TRBJ2-3; the match to TRBD2 covers 9 bases. This CDR3 has 15 residues. Trimming took 4 bases from V and 2 from J; bases not matched to a gene: 5. Looked up from germline, CDR1 is SGHRS and CDR2 is YFSETQ. CDR3 sequence: CASSESSGATDTQYF. The CDR3 DNA follows: TGCGCCAGCAGCGAGTCTAGCGGGGCCACAGATACGCAGTATTTT.

This chain connects TRBV30 to TRBJ1-2; perhaps TRBD1 as D (5 bases). Germline assignment: CDR1 GTSNPN and CDR2 SVGIG (reference sequence). Trimming shortened V by 0 bases and J by 7 bases, and 6 bases separated the two germline ends. The CDR3 totals 11 residues. CDR3 protein: CAWSVGGGYTF. For the CDR3, the DNA is TGTGCCTGGAGTGTTGGGGGTGGCTACACCTTC. Full variable domain (remainder filled in from reference TRBV30 and TRBJ1-2): SQTIHQWPATLVQPVGSPLSLECTVEGTSNPNLYWYRQAAGRGLQLLFYSVGIGQISSEVPQNLSASRPQDRQFILSSKKLLLSDSGFYLCAWSVGGGYTFGSGTRLTVV.

The V gene is TRBV6-5, the J gene TRBJ2-7; D may be TRBD1 or TRBD2 (5 bases each). This CDR3 has 15 amino acids. Trimming took off 10 bases at V and 4 bases at J, with 23 bases between the two ends. The V gene's germline CDR1 is MNHEY and CDR2 SVGAGI. The CDR3 DNA sequence: TGTGCCACCCTCGGGCTCCGGGGCCCTCCTTACGAGCAGTACTTC. Amino acids: CATLGLRGPPYEQYF.

The chain joins TRBV6-5 to TRBJ2-7; D unresolved. Looked up from germline, CDR1 is MNHEY and CDR2 is SVGAGI. The CDR3 length is 15 residues. Trimming removed 2 bases at V and 5 bases at J, with 16 bases between. CDR3 amino acids: CASSYAAWGMDEQYF. CDR3 bases: TGTGCCAGCAGTTACGCCGCCTGGGGTATGGACGAGCAGTACTTC.

This sequence joins TRBV2 and TRBJ1-5; 9 nucleotides match TRBD1. The CDR3 contains 18 residues. The V segment lost 7 bases and the J segment 0 bases; nucleotides outside the gene matches: 13. The germline V gene has CDR1 SNHLY and CDR2 FYNNEI. CDR3 loop: CASTGDRELIYSNQPQHF. The CDR3 coding sequence is TGTGCCAGCACCGGGGACAGGGAGCTGATCTATAGCAATCAGCCCCAGCATTTT.

This CDR3 reads CASSYSPPGPYEQYF. The CDR3 coding sequence is TGTGCCAGCAGTTACTCGCCCCCAGGGCCCTACGAGCAGTACTTC. The rearrangement links TRBV6-5 to TRBJ2-7; possible D gene TRBD1, 5 bases. The V gene lost 0 bases and the J gene lost 2 bases, with 11 bases spanning the gap. Germline V lookup: CDR1 MNHEY, CDR2 SVGAGI. This CDR3 is built from 15 residues.

This chain uses TRBV15 with TRBJ2-7; D is perhaps TRBD2 (5 bases). This CDR3 is 12 amino acids long. CDR1 LNHNV and CDR2 YYDKDF come from the germline V gene (reference sequence). The germline V and J ends were trimmed by 8 bases and 2 bases, with 10 bases remaining between them. The CDR3 DNA is TGTGCCACCCGACGGGGTCCCTACGAGCAGTACTTC. Its translation is CATRRGPYEQYF.

The chain is built from TRBV21-1 and TRBJ2-2; the DNA was not compared with TRBD2, the D call given in the table. TRBV21-1 is a pseudogene segment. There are 19 residues in the CDR3. CDR3 coding DNA: TGTGCCAGCAGTCTCACTGGTCAAGCGGGAGTGGCGAACACCGGGGAGCTGTTTTTT. Protein product: CASSLTGQAGVANTGELFF.

The chain uses TRBV16 and TRBJ1-5, with D tentatively TRBD1 (6 bases). In germline, CDR1 is KGHSY, CDR2 FQNENV. V shed 0 bases and J shed 6 bases, with 12 bases lying between them. The CDR3 sequence is 15 residues long. Written as DNA, the CDR3 is TGTGCCAGCAGCCAATCGGCAGGGGCTGGTCAGCCCCAGCATTTT. Its translation: CASSQSAGAGQPQHF.

The chain uses TRBV6-5 and TRBJ2-5; TRBD1 matches at 9 bases. CDR3 size: 15 residues. With V trimmed by 6 bases and J by 3 bases, 8 bases remained unmatched. Germline CDR1 reads MNHEY; CDR2 reads SVGAGI. The DNA for the CDR3 is TGTGCCAGCAGAGCTATTAGGACAGGGGAAGAGACCCAGTACTTC. This translates into CASRAIRTGEETQYF.

The V call is TRBV5-6, the J call TRBJ2-3; possible D gene TRBD2, 5 bases. The CDR3 contains 14 residues. Germline loops: CDR1 SGHDT, CDR2 YYEEEE. The V end lost 0 bases, the J end lost 4 bases, and 9 bases lay between the germline ends. CDR3 residues: CASSLGLFSDTQYF. In DNA form, the CDR3 reads TGTGCCAGCAGCTTGGGACTATTCTCAGATACGCAGTATTTT.

The V gene is TRBV6-6, the J gene TRBJ1-6; 9 bases map to TRBD1. The CDR3 length is 14 residues. Germline CDR1 reads MNHNY; CDR2 reads SVGAGI (reference sequence). The J segment lost 7 bases and the V segment lost 6 bases, leaving 4 bases of the junction unmatched. The CDR3 coding sequence is TGTGCCAGCAGCCCCGGGACAGGGAATTCACCCCTCCACTTT. It encodes CASSPGTGNSPLHF.

The CDR3 here is CASSLEGSGEQYF. DNA for the CDR3: TGTGCCAGCAGCTTAGAAGGGTCAGGGGAGCAGTACTTC. The V gene is TRBV7-9, the J gene TRBJ2-7; D might be TRBD1 (5 bases). CDR1 and CDR2 from the germline V gene are SEHNR and FQNEAQ (reference sequence). V lost 1 base and J lost 7, with 11 bases in between. This CDR3 spans 13 amino acids.

The chain links TRBV12-3 or TRBV12-4 to TRBJ1-2; D perhaps matches TRBD1 (6 bases). Trimming pared 5 bases from V and 5 bases from J, leaving 9 bases between. There are 12 residues in the CDR3. CDR3 loop: CASSLQGYGYTF. DNA of the CDR3: TGTGCCAGCAGTCTCCAGGGGTATGGCTACACCTTC.

The gene calls are TRBV30 and TRBJ1-2, with no clear D. The CDR3 contains 14 residues. CDR1 and CDR2 from the germline V gene are GTSNPN and SVGIG (reference sequence). Trimming removed 1 base at V and 2 bases at J, with 11 bases between. In nucleotides, the CDR3 is TGTGCCTGGAGTGAAAGGCCCGGAAACTATGGCTACACCTTC. It translates to CAWSERPGNYGYTF. Drawing the rest from reference TRBV30 and TRBJ1-2, the complete variable domain is SQTIHQWPATLVQPVGSPLSLECTVEGTSNPNLYWYRQAAGRGLQLLFYSVGIGQISSEVPQNLSASRPQDRQFILSSKKLLLSDSGFYLCAWSERPGNYGYTFGSGTRLTVV.

The chain is built from TRBV2 and TRBJ2-5; 7 bases fit TRBD1. CDR3 length: 15 residues. Germline CDR1 and CDR2: SNHLY and FYNNEI. Trimming removed 3 bases from V and 5 bases from J; junction bases left unmatched: 9. The CDR3 DNA reads TGTGCCAGCAGTGATAGTAAGGGGGCGTACGAGACCCAGTACTTC. Its translation is CASSDSKGAYETQYF. The variable domain in full, completed from reference TRBV2 and TRBJ2-5, reads EPEVTQTPSHQVTQMGQEVILRCVPISNHLYFYWYRQILGQKVEFLVSFYNNEISEKSEIFDDQFSVERPDGSNFTLKIRSTKLEDSAMYFCASSDSKGAYETQYFGPGTRLLVL.

V and J are TRBV7-6 and TRBJ2-1, with 9 bases identical to TRBD1. Trimming removed 5 bases from V and 2 bases from J; junction bases left unmatched: 4. Germline CDR1 reads SGHVS; CDR2 reads FNYEAQ. The CDR3 runs 15 residues. The CDR3 sequence is CASSHGTGTYNEQFF. The DNA of the CDR3 is TGTGCCAGCAGCCACGGGACAGGGACCTACAATGAGCAGTTCTTC.

The chain links TRBV16 to TRBJ1-2; 9 positions agree with TRBD1. From germline, CDR1 is KGHSY and CDR2 FQNENV. V trimming: 4 bases; J trimming: 6 bases; junction bases outside the gene matches: 6. The CDR3 totals 14 residues. The CDR3 coding sequence is TGTGCCAGCAGCCTACCGGGACAGGGTAATGGCTACACCTTC. Protein: CASSLPGQGNGYTF.

The chain is built from TRBV27 and TRBJ2-6; D remains unclear. CDR1 MNHEY and CDR2 SMNVEV come from the germline V gene (reference sequence). The CDR3 covers 16 residues. The germline V and J ends were trimmed by 0 bases and 4 bases, with 10 bases remaining between them. In DNA form, the CDR3 reads TGTGCCAGCAGTTTATCGGGTTTTTTGGGGGCCAACGTCCTGACTTTC. Amino acids: CASSLSGFLGANVLTF.

The chain uses TRBV12-5 and TRBJ1-1; D is uncertain. CDR1 LGHNT and CDR2 FRNRAP come from the germline V gene. The germline V and J ends were trimmed by 0 bases and 6 bases, with 11 bases remaining between them. There are 14 residues in the CDR3. This CDR3 reads CASGLVAMAAEAFF. DNA for the CDR3: TGTGCTAGTGGTTTGGTTGCGATGGCCGCTGAAGCTTTCTTT.